Following are 9 T cell receptor beta chains from one sample sequenced in a study of vaccination effects on CD4 cells after COVID-19. ViraFEST expansion of antigen-specific CD4+ T cells with viral peptide pools preceded sequencing. It was after around 10 days of culture that CD4+ T cells were isolated. Participants were vaccinated with two doses of either the BNT162b2 or mRNA-1273 vaccine. Antigens for these TCRs are unknown. Some clones are missing from TCRdb's copy, which holds only in-frame ones; the method was immunoSEQ multiplex PCR. The data contain roughly 24,000 clones, over 75% of them seen just once; the ten biggest clones take up 20% to 25%. Material: CD4+ T cells from PBMCs cultured with HCoV-NL63 spike peptides, obtained after COVID-19 vaccination. The receptors were gathered from a human donor who received a COVID-19 vaccine.

The chain couples TRBV15 to TRBJ2-7, with 7 bases identical to TRBD1. Unmatched junction bases numbered 14, after V lost 0 bases and J lost 9 bases. The CDR3 consists of 16 residues. Germline CDR1 LNHNV, CDR2 YYDKDF (reference sequence). For the CDR3, the DNA is TGTGCCACCAGCAGAGATCGAAAGGGGGCGAAGGTCGGGCAGTACTTC. Translation: CATSRDRKGAKVGQYF.

This clone showed up just a few times. The rearrangement joins TRBV7-9 to TRBJ2-1; D ambiguous. Germline values: CDR1 SEHNR, CDR2 FQNEAQ (reference sequence). Trimming took 3 bases from V and 7 from J, leaving 16 bases between them. The CDR3 consists of 15 residues. The CDR3 nucleotides read TGTGCCAGCAGCTTGTTTTTTGGGATCTATAATGAGCAGTTCTTC. Encoded protein: CASSLFFGIYNEQFF.

This chain connects TRBV5-4 to TRBJ1-1, with D possibly TRBD1 on 6 matching bases. Looked up from germline, CDR1 is SGHNT and CDR2 is YYREEE (reference sequence). Between the trimmed V and J ends, which lost 0 bases and 1 base, there was a span of 7 bases. The CDR3 contains 14 residues. Here the CDR3 DNA reads TGTGCCAGCAGCTTGGCGGGGGCGAACACTGAAGCTTTCTTT. This gives the protein CASSLAGANTEAFF.

This clone is a singleton in its sample. The CDR3 sequence: CASSPHPFSNYGYTF. CDR3 DNA: TGTGCCAGCAGCCCCCATCCTTTCTCTAACTATGGCTACACCTTC. The genes are TRBV2 and TRBJ1-2; no clear D gene. Germline CDR1 is SNHLY and CDR2 is FYNNEI. Trimming took off 6 bases at V and 0 bases at J, with 14 bases between the two ends. The CDR3 spans 15 residues.

This chain connects TRBV7-6 to TRBJ2-7; possible D gene TRBD2, 7 bases. The CDR3 length is 15 residues. Trimming stripped 5 bases from V and 6 bases from J, with 20 bases between. Germline CDR1 reads SGHVS; CDR2 reads FNYEAQ. Here the CDR3 DNA reads TGTGCCAGCAGCCCCAGGGGAGGGTCCGGTGGCGAGCAGTACTTC. Its translation: CASSPRGGSGGEQYF.

The chain links TRBV25-1 to TRBJ2-3; TRBD1 agrees at 9 bases. The J segment lost 4 bases and the V segment lost 5 bases, leaving 7 bases of the junction unmatched. CDR3 size: 15 residues. CDR1 and CDR2 from the germline V gene are MGHDK and SYGVNS. CDR3 amino acids: CASSYLDRGADTQYF. CDR3 nucleotides: TGTGCCAGCAGTTACTTGGACAGGGGTGCAGATACGCAGTATTTT. Together with reference TRBV25-1 and TRBJ2-3, the CDR3 gives the full variable domain: EADIYQTPRYLVIGTGKKITLECSQTMGHDKMYWYQQDPGMELHLIHYSYGVNSTEKGDLSSESTVSRIRTEHFPLTLESARPSHTSQYLCASSYLDRGADTQYFGPGTRLTVL.

The chain links TRBV19 to TRBJ1-2; 9 bases line up with TRBD1. The CDR3 is 15 amino acids. Germline V gives CDR1 LNHDA, CDR2 SQIVND (reference sequence). Trimming took 2 bases from V and 4 from J; bases not matched to a gene: 5. The CDR3 here is CASSIPGQGSYGYTF. Written as DNA, the CDR3 is TGTGCCAGTAGTATACCGGGACAGGGAAGCTATGGCTACACCTTC.

This clone was recorded only once. The chain employs TRBV3-1 (or the pseudogene TRBV3-2) and TRBJ2-5; the D gene is possibly TRBD1 (7 bases). Germline V gene sequence: CDR1 LGHDT, CDR2 YNNKEL (reference sequence). Deletions cut 4 bases from V and 3 bases from J, with 21 bases between. The CDR3 extends over 17 amino acids. Written as DNA, the CDR3 is TGTGCCAGCAGCCCCCTAACAGGGGAGGTCGTTAAAGAGACCCAGTACTTC. Its protein product is CASSPLTGEVVKETQYF.

This sequence joins TRBV5-1 and TRBJ2-1; the D gene could be TRBD1 or TRBD2 (5 bases each). The CDR3 has 12 residues. CDR1 and CDR2 (germline): SGHRS, YFSETQ. Trimming took off 4 bases at V and 11 bases at J, with 13 bases between the two ends. This CDR3 is CASSRGEGQQFF. The CDR3, as DNA: TGCGCCAGCAGCCGGGGCGAGGGTCAGCAGTTCTTC.